This passage covers 15 T cell receptor beta chains from one sample sequenced in a study of sequential checkpoint blockade in melanoma. The table came from immunoSEQ multiplex PCR; TCRdb's copy has only in-frame clones and leaves some out. The table has fewer than 3,500 clones, under 20% seen once. Stated treatment: randomized to nivolumab then ipilimumab (arm A) or the reverse (arm B). The sequencing used tumor tissue (inferred from file names), collected from a patient given nivolumab and ipilimumab in sequence. These receptors came from a human donor with melanoma.

This clone has a handful of counts. CDR3 protein: CASSLFRTGTGELFF. The CDR3 region has the DNA TGTGCCAGCAGTTTATTCAGGACGGGAACCGGGGAGCTGTTTTTT. The chain joins TRBV28 to TRBJ2-2; maybe TRBD2 (5 bases). The V gene lost 1 base and the J gene lost 5 bases, with 11 bases spanning the gap. The CDR3 loop spans 15 amino acids. The germline V gene has CDR1 MDHEN and CDR2 SYDVKM.

The V gene is TRBV28, the J gene TRBJ2-1, with a possible D match to TRBD2 (6 bases). The CDR3 is made up of 15 amino acids. Per the germline V gene, CDR1 is MDHEN and CDR2 is SYDVKM. The V gene lost 6 bases and the J gene lost 0 bases, with 12 bases spanning the gap. This CDR3 reads CASRVAVPSYNEQFF. CDR3 nucleotide sequence: TGTGCCAGCAGGGTAGCGGTTCCCTCCTACAATGAGCAGTTCTTC.

This clone was counted a few times. This chain joins TRBV19 and TRBJ2-3; perhaps D is TRBD1 or TRBD2 (5 bases each). Germline CDR1 and CDR2: LNHDA and SQIVND (reference sequence). Trimming removed 5 bases from V and 4 bases from J, with 16 bases in between. The length of the CDR3 is 15 residues. The CDR3 sequence is CASSPQRGMADTQYF. CDR3 bases: TGTGCCAGTAGTCCCCAGAGGGGAATGGCAGATACGCAGTATTTT. The full variable domain, with the rest looked up from reference TRBV19 and TRBJ2-3, is DGGITQSPKYLFRKEGQNVTLSCEQNLNHDAMYWYRQDPGQGLRLIYYSQIVNDFQKGDIAEGYSVSREKKESFPLTVTSAQKNPTAFYLCASSPQRGMADTQYFGPGTRLTVL.

J is TRBJ2-1 and V is TRBV6-8; unclear D gene. The ends were cut back, 4 bases at V and 5 bases at J, with 18 bases in the middle. The CDR3 loop spans 16 amino acids. Germline assignment: CDR1 MNHGY and CDR2 SAAAGT. This CDR3 reads CASSFSLPEWHNEQFF. CDR3 sequence (DNA): TGTGCCAGCAGTTTCTCACTCCCGGAATGGCACAATGAGCAGTTCTTC.

There are a few counts of this clone. V is TRBV9 and J is TRBJ2-3; 9 bases are a match to TRBD2. V was clipped by 0 bases and J by 4 bases; unmatched bases: 12. CDR1 is SGDLS and CDR2 is YYNGEE in the germline V gene. The CDR3 has 18 amino acids. In nucleotides, the CDR3 is TGTGCCAGCAGCGTAGGGGCGGGGGGGCCCCTAAGGGCAGATACGCAGTATTTT. This encodes CASSVGAGGPLRADTQYF.

This clone has more than one count but fewer than ten. The rearrangement uses TRBV28 and TRBJ1-5, with no clear D. With 4 bases removed from V and 7 bases from J, the gap between germline ends came to 11 bases. The length of the CDR3 is 13 residues. Per germline, CDR1 MDHEN and CDR2 SYDVKM. In DNA, the CDR3 is TGTGCCAGCAGTTACCAAACACGGCAGCCCCAGCATTTT. It codes for CASSYQTRQPQHF.

By proportion, this clone is hyperexpanded. V is TRBV11-3 and J is TRBJ1-5; 7 nucleotides line up with TRBD1. The length of the CDR3 is 14 residues. Germline values: CDR1 SGHNT, CDR2 YENEEA. J was trimmed by 1 base and V by 6 bases; bases with no gene match: 3. In DNA, the CDR3 is TGTGCCAGCAGTTCGGGACAGAGCAATCAGCCCCAGCATTTT. Its protein is CASSSGQSNQPQHF.

Within the sample, this clone is medium-sized. This chain joins TRBV25-1 and TRBJ1-3, with D hard to call. Germline CDR1 MGHDK, CDR2 SYGVNS. The length of the CDR3 is 12 residues. V was trimmed by 10 bases and J by 5 bases, leaving 12 bases between them. CDR3 bases: TGTGCCACCCGGGCTATTAGAAACACCATATATTTT. Encoded protein: CATRAIRNTIYF.

This clone was seen ten or more times. The rearrangement uses TRBV11-3 and TRBJ1-1; D call uncertain. The germline gives CDR1 SGHNT, CDR2 YENEEA. The V end lost 3 bases, the J end lost 3 bases, and 11 bases lay between the germline ends. The CDR3 is 14 residues long. Written as DNA, the CDR3 is TGTGCCAGCAGCTTGACTTCGAGCTACACTGAAGCTTTCTTT. Its translation: CASSLTSSYTEAFF.

This sequence joins TRBV19 and TRBJ1-5; a possible D gene is TRBD1 (5 bases). Germline lookup yields CDR1 LNHDA and CDR2 SQIVND (reference sequence). This CDR3 is 17 amino acids long. V dropped 7 bases and J dropped 1 base, with 20 bases sitting between them. The CDR3 DNA reads TGTGCCAGTACCGGGACCCTAAATAGGGGAAGCAATCAGCCCCAGCATTTT. It is translated as CASTGTLNRGSNQPQHF.

This clone occurred a few times. The rearrangement joins TRBV4-1 to TRBJ1-3; D not resolved. Trimming left V 4 bases short and J 0 bases short, with 10 bases between. This CDR3 spans 15 amino acids. Germline CDR1 is MGHRA and CDR2 is YSYEKL. The CDR3 loop is CASSREFVSGNTIYF. CDR3 coding DNA: TGCGCCAGCAGCCGGGAATTCGTCTCTGGAAACACCATATATTTT.

The chain carries TRBV4-1 and TRBJ1-2; 8 bases map to TRBD1. The trim removed 1 base at V and 7 bases at J, leaving 2 bases unmatched. CDR3 size: 13 residues. The germline CDR1 and CDR2 sequences are MGHRA and YSYEKL. The DNA of the CDR3 is TGCGCCAGCAGCCAAGGGACAGGGTCTGGCTACACCTTC. Protein: CASSQGTGSGYTF.

In this sample, this clone turned up a few times. The chain uses TRBV9 and TRBJ1-5; D remains ambiguous. The CDR3 runs 14 residues. Germline lookup yields CDR1 SGDLS and CDR2 YYNGEE. Deletions cut 5 bases from V and 4 bases from J, with 13 bases between. The CDR3 here is CASSDRTRNQPQHF. For the CDR3, the DNA is TGTGCCAGCAGTGACCGAACGAGGAATCAGCCCCAGCATTTT.

The V call is TRBV29-1, the J call TRBJ1-1; D not resolved. Deletions cut 5 bases from V and 4 bases from J, with 11 bases between. Germline V lookup: CDR1 SQVTM, CDR2 ANQGSEA. The CDR3 runs 12 residues. The CDR3 DNA reads as TGCAGCGTTCGATCGATGACCACTGAAGCTTTCTTT. Its translation is CSVRSMTTEAFF.

This clone has more than one count but fewer than ten. The J gene is TRBJ1-5, the V gene TRBV21-1; the tabulated D call, TRBD1, remains unverified against the DNA. TRBV21-1 is reported as a pseudogene. CDR3 size: 15 residues. The CDR3 region is CASSKMDRSNQPQHF. Here the CDR3 DNA reads TGTGCCAGCAGTAAAATGGACAGGAGCAATCAGCCCCAGCATTTT.